This T cell receptor (beta chain) was obtained from a study of blood T cell repertoires in COVID-19. Whole-study context: The cDNA or gDNA used as material had been derived from T cells, B-cell-depleted T cells, or PBMCs.

Sequencing used immunoSEQ multiplex PCR; TCRdb keeps in-frame clones, though not all of them. The sample has 180,000 or so clones, less than 90% seen once. The CDR3 has 14 residues. The germline V gene has CDR1 SGHTA and CDR2 FQGNSA. The germline V and J ends were trimmed by 3 bases and 7 bases, with 16 bases remaining between them. The chain links TRBV7-2 to TRBJ2-7; perhaps TRBD2 as D (6 bases). This sequence was found in a woman in her seventies with COVID-19, enrolled during active disease. The material sequenced was peripheral blood. CDR3 region: CASSLGGAIKEQYF. Here the CDR3 DNA reads TGTGCCAGCAGCTTGGGCGGGGCGATTAAAGAGCAGTACTTC.